A single sample is the source of the 21 T cell receptor beta chains below, sequenced in a study of T cell responses to AZD1222 COVID-19 vaccine. Assay used: immunoSEQ multiplex PCR; TCRdb lists only in-frame clones, some missing. Altogether 95,000 to 150,000 clones are present, 92% being singletons, with the ten largest covering around 15%. Material: peripheral blood, obtained on day 0 of AZD1222 vaccination. Receptor source: an adult in good health.

V gene TRBV29-1 combines with J gene TRBJ1-1; tentatively, D is TRBD1 (6 bases). Trimming removed 6 bases from V and 11 bases from J, with 16 bases in between. The CDR3 runs to 11 residues. Germline lookup yields CDR1 SQVTM and CDR2 ANQGSEA. CDR3 in amino acids: CSVQGGAGAFF. The CDR3 DNA follows: TGCAGCGTCCAAGGGGGGGCTGGCGCTTTCTTT.

J is TRBJ1-1 and V is TRBV18, with 8 bases that match TRBD1. Germline V gene data show CDR1 as KGHSH and CDR2 as LQKENI. The CDR3 extends over 15 amino acids. With 2 bases clipped from V and 0 bases from J, the junction kept 2 bases outside the gene matches. The CDR3 loop reads CASSPGQGLNTEAFF. The CDR3 bases are TGTGCCAGCTCACCAGGACAGGGCCTGAACACTGAAGCTTTCTTT. The full variable domain, completed using reference TRBV18 and TRBJ1-1, is NAGVMQNPRHLVRRRGQEARLRCSPMKGHSHVYWYRQLPEEGLKFMVYLQKENIIDESGMPKERFSAEFPKEGPSILRIQQVVRGDSAAYFCASSPGQGLNTEAFFGQGTRLTVV.

This clone appeared once. The J gene is TRBJ2-7, the V gene TRBV6-2 or TRBV6-3, with 9 positions matching TRBD1. Germline CDR1 reads MNHEY; CDR2 reads SVGEGT. J gave up 0 bases and V 5 bases, and 8 bases lay outside the gene matches. This CDR3 spans 16 amino acids. In DNA, the CDR3 is TGTGCCAGCAGTGCCAGCGGACAGGGGAGCTCCTACGAGCAGTACTTC. Translating it yields CASSASGQGSSYEQYF.

V gene TRBV4-1 combines with J gene TRBJ1-2; the D is unclear. The V gene's germline CDR1 is MGHRA and CDR2 YSYEKL. The germline V and J ends were trimmed by 8 bases and 4 bases, with 14 bases remaining between them. The CDR3 is 13 amino acids. The CDR3: CASGQEGVYGYTF. Here the CDR3 DNA reads TGCGCCAGCGGGCAGGAGGGTGTCTATGGCTACACCTTC.

The chain employs TRBV5-6 and TRBJ1-3, with 8 positions matching TRBD1. Losses at the gene ends were 0 bases for V and 10 bases for J; bases not matched to a gene: 9. This CDR3 comprises 15 residues. In germline, CDR1 is SGHDT, CDR2 YYEEEE. The CDR3 nucleotides are TGTGCCAGCAGCTTGGCGGGCCCAGGGGGCAAGACCATATATTTT. Encoded protein: CASSLAGPGGKTIYF.

This chain links TRBV19 with TRBJ1-4; TRBD1 matches 7 bases. The CDR3 totals 16 residues. V was pared by 3 bases and J by 1 base, with 5 bases of the junction left unmatched. The germline V gene encodes CDR1 LNHDA and CDR2 SQIVND (reference sequence). The CDR3 reads CASSIQQGRTNEKLFF. Written as DNA, the CDR3 is TGTGCCAGTAGTATCCAACAGGGGAGAACTAATGAAAAACTGTTTTTT.

The chain recombines TRBV19 with TRBJ1-1; TRBD1 is a possible D gene (6 bases). CDR1 and CDR2 from the germline V gene are LNHDA and SQIVND (reference sequence). V shed 6 bases and J shed 2 bases, with 13 bases lying between them. The CDR3 is 14 amino acids. The CDR3 DNA follows: TGTGCCAGTAGAGATATCGGGGGCAACACTGAAGCTTTCTTT. Translating it yields CASRDIGGNTEAFF.

The chain recombines TRBV18 with TRBJ1-2, with D unresolved. There are 14 residues in the CDR3. CDR1 is KGHSH and CDR2 is LQKENI in the germline V gene. V was pared by 0 bases and J by 2 bases, with 7 bases between. CDR3 loop: CASSPPAGNYGYTF. DNA of the CDR3: TGTGCCAGCTCACCACCGGCTGGAAACTATGGCTACACCTTC. The full variable domain, its missing parts supplied by reference TRBV18 and TRBJ1-2, is NAGVMQNPRHLVRRRGQEARLRCSPMKGHSHVYWYRQLPEEGLKFMVYLQKENIIDESGMPKERFSAEFPKEGPSILRIQQVVRGDSAAYFCASSPPAGNYGYTFGSGTRLTVV.

The chain is built from TRBV15 and TRBJ1-5; D is possibly TRBD1 (6 bases). From germline, CDR1 is LNHNV and CDR2 YYDKDF (reference sequence). V was shortened by 0 bases and J by 5 bases, with 17 bases between the two germline ends. The CDR3 is 17 amino acids. The CDR3 here is CATSRDLWSQGYQPQHF. For the CDR3, the DNA is TGTGCCACCAGCAGAGATTTGTGGTCACAGGGCTATCAGCCCCAGCATTTT.

The gene calls are TRBV2 and TRBJ1-5; 8 bases fit TRBD1. Germline V gene sequence: CDR1 SNHLY, CDR2 FYNNEI. The ends lost 5 bases at V and 3 bases at J; junction bases unmatched: 6. The CDR3 covers 15 residues. The CDR3 region is CASSFTGGVNQPQHF. The DNA for the CDR3 is TGTGCCAGCAGTTTTACAGGGGGAGTCAATCAGCCCCAGCATTTT.

V gene TRBV29-1 combines with J gene TRBJ2-2, with 12 bases identical to TRBD1. This CDR3 region has 18 residues. V lost 7 bases, J lost 1 base, and 13 bases stayed unmatched. Germline CDR1 and CDR2: SQVTM and ANQGSEA. The CDR3 sequence is CSAELGTGGLLNTGELFF. CDR3 sequence (DNA): TGCAGCGCCGAACTCGGGACAGGGGGCTTACTGAACACCGGGGAGCTGTTTTTT.

V is TRBV5-5 and J is TRBJ2-1; D gene uncertain. Trimming cost V 6 bases and J 0 bases, with 13 bases left between them. The CDR3 length is 15 residues. CDR1 is SGHKS and CDR2 is YYEKEE in the germline V gene (reference sequence). In nucleotides, the CDR3 is TGTGCCAGCATTAATTCAGTATACTCCTACAATGAGCAGTTCTTC. This codes for CASINSVYSYNEQFF.

This chain uses TRBV7-9 with TRBJ1-1; D remains unclear. The CDR3 is 14 amino acids. V lost 10 bases, J lost 1 base, and 16 bases lay in between. Germline CDR1 reads SEHNR; CDR2 reads FQNEAQ (reference sequence). The CDR3 loop is CATTYAQRNTEAFF. The CDR3 DNA sequence: TGTGCCACCACATATGCTCAGAGGAACACTGAAGCTTTCTTT.

V usage is TRBV6-5 and J usage is TRBJ1-1; D ambiguous. Germline V gives CDR1 MNHEY, CDR2 SVGAGI. The CDR3 has 13 amino acids. V lost 4 bases and J lost 2, with 8 bases in between. The CDR3 DNA follows: TGTGCCAGCAGTTTCGAGATCAACACTGAAGCTTTCTTT. This encodes CASSFEINTEAFF.

CDR3 sequence: CASSPGLGYGYTF. Here the CDR3 DNA reads TGTGCCAGCAGCCCAGGGTTGGGCTATGGCTACACCTTC. This sequence joins TRBV5-5 and TRBJ1-2, with a weak D call TRBD1 (5 bases). The germline V gene has CDR1 SGHKS and CDR2 YYEKEE (reference sequence). The CDR3 extends over 13 amino acids. Trimming pared 4 bases from V and 4 bases from J, leaving 11 bases between.

The genes are TRBV18 and TRBJ2-7; 7 positions agree with TRBD1. CDR1 is KGHSH and CDR2 is LQKENI in the germline V gene. V trimming: 0 bases; J trimming: 2 bases; junction bases outside the gene matches: 4. The CDR3 has 15 amino acids. The CDR3 is CASSPPPQGAYEQYF. The DNA for the CDR3 is TGTGCCAGCTCACCACCCCCCCAGGGGGCCTACGAGCAGTACTTC.

V usage is TRBV7-9 and J usage is TRBJ1-1, with 8 nucleotides matching TRBD1. With V trimmed by 6 bases and J by 4 bases, 10 bases remained unmatched. Per germline, CDR1 SEHNR and CDR2 FQNEAQ (reference sequence). This CDR3 has 15 amino acids. This CDR3 is CASRENGTGGTEAFF. The CDR3 nucleotides read TGTGCCAGCAGGGAGAACGGGACAGGTGGCACTGAAGCTTTCTTT.

This chain joins TRBV6-5 and TRBJ2-1; D perhaps matches TRBD2 (6 bases). Germline V gene sequence: CDR1 MNHEY, CDR2 SVGAGI. The V gene lost 2 bases and the J gene lost 0 bases, with 11 bases spanning the gap. The CDR3 length is 16 residues. CDR3 DNA sequence: TGTGCCAGCAGTTACCGGGACTGGGCCTCCTACAATGAGCAGTTCTTC. Translated, it gives CASSYRDWASYNEQFF.

The chain couples TRBV27 to TRBJ2-6; D unclear. Per the germline V gene, CDR1 is MNHEY and CDR2 is SMNVEV (reference sequence). The CDR3 length is 14 residues. Trimming left V 8 bases short and J 3 bases short, with 11 bases between. The CDR3 here is CASSGVYGANVLTF. For the CDR3, the DNA is TGTGCCAGCTCTGGAGTGTATGGGGCCAACGTCCTGACTTTC.

This chain joins TRBV2 and TRBJ2-5; TRBD1 agrees at 7 bases. The CDR3 is 14 amino acids. Unmatched junction bases numbered 6, after V lost 3 bases and J lost 5 bases. Germline-derived CDR1 and CDR2 are SNHLY and FYNNEI. Here the CDR3 reads CASSDWDSRETQYF. The CDR3 nucleotides are TGTGCCAGCAGTGACTGGGACAGCCGGGAGACCCAGTACTTC.

This chain connects TRBV6-2 or TRBV6-3 to TRBJ1-5; 7 nucleotides line up with TRBD1. Trimming removed 1 base from V and 4 bases from J; junction bases left unmatched: 13. The CDR3 is 18 residues long. CDR1 and CDR2 from the germline V gene are MNHEY and SVGEGT. This CDR3 reads CASSYYTDRHRGNQPQHF. CDR3 coding DNA: TGTGCCAGCAGTTACTATACGGACAGGCACCGGGGTAATCAGCCCCAGCATTTT.